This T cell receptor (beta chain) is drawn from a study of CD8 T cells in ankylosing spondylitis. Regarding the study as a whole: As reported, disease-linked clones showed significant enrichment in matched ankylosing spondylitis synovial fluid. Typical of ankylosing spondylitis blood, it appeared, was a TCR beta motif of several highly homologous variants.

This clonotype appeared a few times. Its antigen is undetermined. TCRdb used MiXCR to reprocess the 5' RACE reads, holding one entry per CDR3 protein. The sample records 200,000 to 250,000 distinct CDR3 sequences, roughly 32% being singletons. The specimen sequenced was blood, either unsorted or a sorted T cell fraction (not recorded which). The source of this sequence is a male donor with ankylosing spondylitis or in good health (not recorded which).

The CDR3, as DNA: TGTGCCAGCAAGGTATTGTACGAGCAGTACTTC. Amino acid sequence: CASKVLYEQYF. The chain couples TRBV6-5 to TRBJ2-7; D is uncertain. This CDR3 is built from 11 residues. Germline CDR1 MNHEY, CDR2 SVGAGI. Deletions cut 7 bases from V and 4 bases from J, with 8 bases between.